The clone carrying this TCR beta chain turned up a few times. Its antigen is not identified. The CDR3 loop spans 12 amino acids. Germline values: CDR1 KGHSY, CDR2 FQNENV. Trimming pared 0 bases from V and 2 bases from J, leaving 2 bases between. 5'RACE with constant-segment primers yielded barcoded, UMI-tagged TCR alpha and TCR beta cDNA libraries. Each CDR3 protein is one row after TCRdb ran MiXCR on the 5' RACE reads. Seen here are 35,000 to 50,000 distinct CDR3 sequences, 8.5% to 10% observed once, and the top ten hold about 10%. The data were taken from a study of T-cell memory formation after mild COVID-19. Study overall: The study found TCR clusters largely donor specific. Study-level points and caveats: Day 15 to 85 contracting clones showed balanced CD4/CD8; day 15 to 37 expanders favored CD4+. Prior to infection, memory already included some responding clones, suggesting cross-reactive memory joined.

Sequences were obtained from PBMCs or a T cell subset sorted from them (not recorded which). V usage is TRBV16 and J usage is TRBJ2-7; D unresolved. The origin of this receptor is an adult woman who had mild COVID-19 (a few samples of this study predate the infection). Cell type and time point are not known. CDR3 loop: CASSQSAYEQYF. In DNA form, the CDR3 reads TGTGCCAGCAGCCAATCCGCCTACGAGCAGTACTTC.